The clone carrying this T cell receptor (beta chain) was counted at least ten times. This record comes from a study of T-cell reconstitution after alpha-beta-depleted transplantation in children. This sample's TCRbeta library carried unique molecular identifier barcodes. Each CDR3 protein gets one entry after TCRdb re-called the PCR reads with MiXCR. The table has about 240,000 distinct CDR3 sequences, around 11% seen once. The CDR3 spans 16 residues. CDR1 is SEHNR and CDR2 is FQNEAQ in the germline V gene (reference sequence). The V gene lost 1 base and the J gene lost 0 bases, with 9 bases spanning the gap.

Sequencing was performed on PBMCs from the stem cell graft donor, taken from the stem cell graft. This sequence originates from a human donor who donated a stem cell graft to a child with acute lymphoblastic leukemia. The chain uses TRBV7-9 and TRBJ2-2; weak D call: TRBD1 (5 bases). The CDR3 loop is CASSLERTTNTGELFF. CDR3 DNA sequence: TGTGCCAGCAGCTTAGAGAGGACAACGAACACCGGGGAGCTGTTTTTT.